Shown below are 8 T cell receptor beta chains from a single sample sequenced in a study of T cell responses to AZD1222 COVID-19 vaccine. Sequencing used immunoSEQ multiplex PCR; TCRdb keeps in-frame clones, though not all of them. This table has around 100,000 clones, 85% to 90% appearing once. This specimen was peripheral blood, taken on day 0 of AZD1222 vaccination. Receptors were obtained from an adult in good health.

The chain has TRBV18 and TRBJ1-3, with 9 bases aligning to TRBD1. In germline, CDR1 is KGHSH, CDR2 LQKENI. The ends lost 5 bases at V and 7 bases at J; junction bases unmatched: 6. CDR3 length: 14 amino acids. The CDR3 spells CASSTRTGENTIYF. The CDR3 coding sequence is TGTGCCAGCTCAACTAGGACAGGGGAGAACACCATATATTTT.

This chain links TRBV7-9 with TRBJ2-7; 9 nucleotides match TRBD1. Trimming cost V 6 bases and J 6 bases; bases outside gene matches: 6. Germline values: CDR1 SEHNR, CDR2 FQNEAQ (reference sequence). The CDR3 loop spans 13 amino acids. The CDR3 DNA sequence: TGTGCCAGCAGTGAACAGGGGGCAGGCGAGCAGTACTTC. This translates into CASSEQGAGEQYF.

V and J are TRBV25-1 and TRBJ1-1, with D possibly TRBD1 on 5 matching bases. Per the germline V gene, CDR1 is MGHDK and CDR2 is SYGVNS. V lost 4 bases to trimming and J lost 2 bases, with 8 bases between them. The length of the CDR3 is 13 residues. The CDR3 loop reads CASSGQINTEAFF. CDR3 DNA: TGTGCCAGCAGTGGACAGATTAACACTGAAGCTTTCTTT.

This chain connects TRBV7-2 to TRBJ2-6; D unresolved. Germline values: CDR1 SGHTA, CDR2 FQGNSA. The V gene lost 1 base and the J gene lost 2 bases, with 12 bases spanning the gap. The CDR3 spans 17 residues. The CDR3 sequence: CASSLGSIVAGANVLTF. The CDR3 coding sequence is TGTGCCAGCAGCTTAGGGAGCATAGTCGCTGGGGCCAACGTCCTGACTTTC.

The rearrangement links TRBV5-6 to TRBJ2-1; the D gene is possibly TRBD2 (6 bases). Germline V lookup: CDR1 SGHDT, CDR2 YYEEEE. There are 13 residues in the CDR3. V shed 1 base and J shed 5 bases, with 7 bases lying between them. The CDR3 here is CASSLSGDNEQFF. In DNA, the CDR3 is TGTGCCAGCAGCTTGTCGGGAGACAATGAGCAGTTCTTC.

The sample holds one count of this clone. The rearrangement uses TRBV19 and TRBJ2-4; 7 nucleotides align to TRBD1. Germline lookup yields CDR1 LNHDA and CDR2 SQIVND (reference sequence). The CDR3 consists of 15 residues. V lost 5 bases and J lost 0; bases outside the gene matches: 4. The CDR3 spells CASSRGQIAKNIQYF. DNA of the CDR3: TGTGCCAGTAGTCGGGGACAGATAGCCAAAAACATTCAGTACTTC.

The CDR3 here is CASSLARSAEGTDTQYF. In nucleotides, the CDR3 is TGTGCCAGCAGCTTAGCCAGATCGGCGGAGGGCACAGATACGCAGTATTTT. The chain uses TRBV7-2 and TRBJ2-3; possible D gene TRBD2, 5 bases. V lost 0 bases, J lost 1 base, and 14 bases lay in between. Germline V lookup: CDR1 SGHTA, CDR2 FQGNSA. The CDR3 loop spans 17 amino acids. Together with reference TRBV7-2 and TRBJ2-3, the CDR3 gives the full variable domain: GAGVSQSPSNKVTEKGKDVELRCDPISGHTALYWYRQSLGQGLEFLIYFQGNSAPDKSGLPSDRFSAERTGGSVSTLTIQRTQQEDSAVYLCASSLARSAEGTDTQYFGPGTRLTVL.

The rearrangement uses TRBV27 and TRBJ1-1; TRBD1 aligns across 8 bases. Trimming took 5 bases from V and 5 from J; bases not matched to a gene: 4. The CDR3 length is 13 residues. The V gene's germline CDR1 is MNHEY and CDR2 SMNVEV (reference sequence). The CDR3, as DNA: TGTGCCAGCAGTCGGAGGACAGGGACTGAAGCTTTCTTT. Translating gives CASSRRTGTEAFF.